The 20 T cell receptor beta chains reported below all come from one sample, sequenced in a study of T cells in Graves' hyperthyroidism and ophthalmopathy. The CDR3 regions of TCR beta were amplified from RNA transcripts. The primer set for the first-round RT-PCR of the TCR CDR3 was HTBI. MiXCR, run by TCRdb on the multiplex PCR reads, gives a single entry per CDR3 protein. The data hold 400,000 or so distinct CDR3 sequences, with over 11% observed a single time. The sample was blood. The receptors derive from a man between 45 and 60 years old with Graves' ophthalmopathy.

This clonotype was counted many times. V usage is TRBV30 and J usage is TRBJ2-1, with D unclear. The CDR3 sequence is 13 residues long. Germline V gives CDR1 GTSNPN, CDR2 SVGIG (reference sequence). Trimming took off 2 bases at V and 7 bases at J, with 12 bases between the two ends. The CDR3 nucleotides are TGTGCCTGGAGTCTAGACGTCGAAAATGAGCAGTTCTTC. This translates into CAWSLDVENEQFF.

This clonotype was observed many times. V gene TRBV28 combines with J gene TRBJ1-2, with 7 bases identical to TRBD1. After removal of 7 bases from V and 4 bases from J, the junction contained 9 bases not matched to a gene. Germline V gene sequence: CDR1 MDHEN, CDR2 SYDVKM. This CDR3 comprises 14 residues. CDR3 sequence: CASTSSRGLYGYTF. The CDR3 DNA is TGTGCCAGCACGTCGTCGAGGGGGCTCTATGGCTACACCTTC.

This clonotype has at least ten counts. The V call is TRBV30, the J call TRBJ1-6, with D possibly TRBD1 on 5 matching bases. CDR1 and CDR2 from the germline V gene are GTSNPN and SVGIG (reference sequence). The CDR3 runs to 14 residues. Trimming cost V 0 bases and J 9 bases, with 12 bases left between them. CDR3 sequence: CAWSVARTISPLHF. The CDR3 DNA reads as TGTGCCTGGAGTGTGGCTCGGACAATTTCACCCCTCCACTTT.

The table lists this clonotype with a few counts. The rearrangement uses TRBV6-1 and TRBJ2-2, with unresolved D. Germline CDR1 and CDR2: MNHNS and SASEGT. Trimming stripped 5 bases from V and 0 bases from J, with 13 bases between. This CDR3 contains 16 residues. The CDR3 here is CASSSHHTTNTGELFF. Here the CDR3 DNA reads TGTGCCAGCAGTTCACACCACACAACGAACACCGGGGAGCTGTTTTTT.

The rearrangement uses TRBV6-2 or TRBV6-3 and TRBJ2-7; tentative D call: TRBD1 (5 bases). The germline V and J ends were trimmed by 7 bases and 1 base, with 17 bases remaining between them. This CDR3 region has 15 residues. Germline CDR1 is MNHEY and CDR2 is SVGEGT. The CDR3 DNA sequence: TGTGCCAGCAAGGATTGGCAGGGTTGGTCCTACGAGCAGTACTTC. Its translation: CASKDWQGWSYEQYF.

This clonotype was detected a few times. The rearrangement uses TRBV5-6 and TRBJ2-1; maybe TRBD2 (5 bases). Trimming removed 4 bases at V and 8 bases at J, with 7 bases between. The CDR3 spans 11 residues. Germline V gene data show CDR1 as SGHDT and CDR2 as YYEEEE. The CDR3 loop reads CASSASHEQFF. The CDR3 DNA sequence: TGTGCCAGCAGCGCTAGCCATGAGCAGTTCTTC.

This clonotype has a handful of counts. V and J are TRBV29-1 and TRBJ2-7, with D possibly matching TRBD1 (5 bases). Looked up from germline, CDR1 is SQVTM and CDR2 is ANQGSEA. V was clipped by 8 bases and J by 3 bases, with 17 bases between them. This CDR3 is built from 13 residues. The CDR3 DNA reads TGCAGCAATAAGGGGCATACATTCTACGAGCAGTACTTC. Translation: CSNKGHTFYEQYF.

This clonotype was observed at least ten times. The V call is TRBV27, the J call TRBJ2-1; TRBD2 matches 9 bases. Germline assignment: CDR1 MNHEY and CDR2 SMNVEV (reference sequence). The length of the CDR3 is 15 residues. V was clipped by 7 bases and J by 4 bases; unmatched bases: 8. CDR3 in amino acids: CASTLSTSGYNEQFF. CDR3 bases: TGTGCCAGCACCCTTTCGACTAGCGGTTACAATGAGCAGTTCTTC.

This clonotype turned up a few times. This sequence joins TRBV14 and TRBJ2-1; 8 bases align to TRBD1. Germline lookup yields CDR1 SGHDN and CDR2 FVKESK. The ends lost 3 bases at V and 2 bases at J; junction bases unmatched: 6. The CDR3 runs 16 residues. The CDR3 region is CASSHRQGPPYNEQFF. The CDR3 DNA is TGTGCCAGCAGCCACCGACAGGGGCCCCCCTACAATGAGCAGTTCTTC.

The chain combines TRBV5-1 with TRBJ2-5, with a weak D call TRBD2 (5 bases). This CDR3 has 14 residues. Between the trimmed V and J ends, which lost 3 bases and 5 bases, there was a span of 14 bases. In germline, CDR1 is SGHRS, CDR2 YFSETQ. The CDR3 loop reads CASSSPEGGETQYF. Here the CDR3 DNA reads TGCGCCAGCAGCTCGCCAGAGGGTGGGGAGACCCAGTACTTC.

This clonotype occurred many times. This sequence joins TRBV7-9 and TRBJ2-7, with D perhaps assigned TRBD1 or TRBD2 (6 bases each). Germline CDR1 is SEHNR and CDR2 is FQNEAQ (reference sequence). This CDR3 spans 15 amino acids. V was trimmed by 3 bases and J by 2 bases, leaving 14 bases between them. CDR3 in DNA: TGTGCCAGCAGCTTTGGGGGCGGGACAACCTACGAGCAGTACTTC. Encoded protein: CASSFGGGTTYEQYF.

This clonotype was counted many times. The chain uses TRBV12-3 or TRBV12-4 and TRBJ1-1; a possible D gene is TRBD1 (6 bases). CDR3 length equals 16 residues. V was cut by 2 bases and J by 3 bases, with 16 bases left in between. The CDR3: CASSLLRGAKDTEAFF. CDR3 sequence (DNA): TGTGCCAGCAGTTTACTTCGGGGGGCTAAAGACACTGAAGCTTTCTTT.

The chain joins TRBV14 to TRBJ2-5; TRBD2 might be the D (6 bases). Germline V gives CDR1 SGHDN, CDR2 FVKESK. The V end lost 2 bases, the J end lost 2 bases, and 15 bases lay between the germline ends. The CDR3 is made up of 16 amino acids. This chain's CDR3 is CASSQYGQGGQETQYF. CDR3 nucleotides: TGTGCCAGCAGCCAATACGGCCAGGGAGGACAAGAGACCCAGTACTTC.

As regards this clonotype: No conserved phenylalanine or tryptophan ends this CDR3, so it is likely a read error. This chain joins TRBV18 and TRBJ2-3, with 7 bases aligning to TRBD2. Germline V gene lookup returns CDR1 KGHSH and CDR2 LQKENI. V shed 2 bases and J 3 bases; nucleotides not matched to a gene: 5. The CDR3 is 15 residues long. CDR3 in DNA: TGTGCCAGCTCACCAGTCGGCGGGAGTACAGATACGCAGTATCTT. It specifies CASSPVGGSTDTQYL.

This clonotype was seen more than once but under ten times. The CDR3 nucleotides read TGCGCCAGCAGCCGCGCAGGGCCCTACGAGCAGTACTTC. Its translation: CASSRAGPYEQYF. This chain connects TRBV4-1 to TRBJ2-7; D possibly corresponds to TRBD1 (5 bases). The germline gives CDR1 MGHRA, CDR2 YSYEKL. V was pared by 4 bases and J by 2 bases, with 9 bases between. This CDR3 comprises 13 residues.

This clonotype appeared a few times. This chain links TRBV29-1 with TRBJ1-1; 10 positions match TRBD1. This CDR3 contains 13 residues. The germline gives CDR1 SQVTM, CDR2 ANQGSEA. The J segment lost 2 bases and the V segment lost 7 bases, leaving 4 bases of the junction unmatched. CDR3 sequence (DNA): TGCAGCGCCGGACAGGGGGATAACACTGAAGCTTTCTTT. It encodes CSAGQGDNTEAFF.

This chain uses TRBV12-3 or TRBV12-4 with TRBJ2-2; D is perhaps TRBD2 (5 bases). V was trimmed by 2 bases and J by 3 bases, leaving 10 bases between them. The CDR3 runs to 15 residues. The chain's CDR3 is CASSLRQRHTGELFF. CDR3 nucleotides: TGTGCCAGCAGTTTACGCCAGCGGCACACCGGGGAGCTGTTTTTT.

The chain couples TRBV7-9 to TRBJ1-2, with D maybe TRBD1 (5 bases). Trimming took off 1 base at V and 2 bases at J, with 8 bases between the two ends. The germline V gene encodes CDR1 SEHNR and CDR2 FQNEAQ (reference sequence). This CDR3 is 14 amino acids long. The CDR3 nucleotides are TGTGCCAGCAGCTTAGACAGGCTGAACTATGGCTACACCTTC. Protein: CASSLDRLNYGYTF.

This clonotype was counted many times. The chain recombines TRBV14 with TRBJ1-2; unclear D gene. The V gene's germline CDR1 is SGHDN and CDR2 FVKESK. Trimming pared 0 bases from V and 2 bases from J, leaving 10 bases between. The CDR3 is made up of 15 amino acids. This CDR3 reads CASSQDPRRNYGYTF. DNA for the CDR3: TGTGCCAGCAGCCAAGATCCGAGACGGAACTATGGCTACACCTTC.

This rearrangement joins TRBV20-1 to TRBJ2-2, with TRBD2 matching over 8 bases. Trimming removed 0 bases from V and 1 base from J; junction bases left unmatched: 13. The CDR3 sequence is 19 residues long. Germline V gives CDR1 DFQATT, CDR2 SNEGSKA (reference sequence). Here the CDR3 DNA reads TGCAGTGCTAGAGACCCTGGGGTAGCGGGAAGTTGGAACACCGGGGAGCTGTTTTTT. It specifies CSARDPGVAGSWNTGELFF.